This T cell receptor (beta chain) stems from a study of monozygotic twins with inflammatory bowel disease. On this clonotype itself: Its antigen is as yet unknown.

Blood was drawn at under 3 ml per donor. Germline CDR1 is MNHEY and CDR2 is SVGAGI. The CDR3 loop spans 11 amino acids. With the 5' RACE reads reprocessed, TCRdb shows one record per CDR3 protein and no DNA. There are around 100,000 distinct CDR3 sequences in the sample, with 1.5% to 2% held by the top ten. Study-wide findings and caveats: Compared with healthy co-twins, IBD patients showed reduced TCRbeta repertoire diversity by inverse Simpson.

The receptor comes from a human donor with ulcerative colitis or Crohn's disease, or a healthy co-twin of an affected twin (not recorded which). V and J are TRBV6-5 and TRBJ2-7. Input material: blood. The CDR3 loop is CASSQGPEQYF.